The present entry profiles one T cell receptor beta chain with its context. CDR1 is SEHNR, CDR2 FQNEAQ, per germline (reference sequence). This CDR3 is 15 amino acids long. V trimming: 0 bases; J trimming: 12 bases; junction bases outside the gene matches: 13. The sample originates from a study of blood T cells in healthy people across ages. Through a sample-barcoded 5' primer and a J-beta primer mix, a second PCR was run for roughly 7 to 11 cycles. TCRdb reprocessed the 5' RACE reads with MiXCR, giving one entry per CDR3 protein. The sample holds roughly 1,500,000 distinct CDR3 sequences, 35% to 45% seen once.

Sample: blood. The chain recombines TRBV7-9 with TRBJ1-1, with 7 bases that match TRBD1. This receptor was obtained from a young woman in good health. CDR3 sequence reads: CASSLAALGQDDSFF. CDR3 coding DNA: TGTGCCAGCAGCTTAGCGGCCCTTGGACAGGACGATTCTTTCTTT.